This T cell receptor beta chain was recorded in a study of blood T cell repertoires in COVID-19. The overall study: Acute and convalescent COVID-19 samples came from the United States, Italy and Spain. T cells, B-cell-depleted T cells, or PBMCs provided the cDNA or gDNA that served as material.

This CDR3 is 15 amino acids long. Germline CDR1 and CDR2: MDHEN and SYDVKM. V gave up 3 bases and J gave up 7 bases, with 18 bases separating them. Measured with immunoSEQ multiplex PCR; TCRdb has only the in-frame clones, and not every one. The sample contains fewer than 95,000 clones, about two thirds of which appear only once. This TCR came from a woman aged 80 or over with acute or convalescent COVID-19. The rearrangement uses TRBV28 and TRBJ1-2; D is perhaps TRBD1 (5 bases). Sequencing was carried out using peripheral blood. The CDR3 here is CASSFLGAGRSGYTF. CDR3 nucleotides: TGTGCCAGCAGTTTTCTCGGGGCGGGAAGGAGTGGCTACACCTTC.